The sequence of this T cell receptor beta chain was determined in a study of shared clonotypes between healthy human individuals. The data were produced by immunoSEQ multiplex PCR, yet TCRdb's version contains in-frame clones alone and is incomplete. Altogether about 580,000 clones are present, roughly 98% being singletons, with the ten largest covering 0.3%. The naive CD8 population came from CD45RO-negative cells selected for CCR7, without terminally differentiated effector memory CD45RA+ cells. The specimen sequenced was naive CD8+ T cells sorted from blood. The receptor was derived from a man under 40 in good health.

The CDR3 bases are TGTGCCAGCAGCGTAGCAGGGTTACCCTTCAATGAGCAGTTCTTC. Its protein product is CASSVAGLPFNEQFF. This chain links TRBV9 with TRBJ2-1; the D gene is possibly TRBD1 (5 bases). Germline CDR1 is SGDLS and CDR2 is YYNGEE. This CDR3 has 15 residues. Trimming removed 0 bases at V and 6 bases at J, with 13 bases between.